The 14 T cell receptor beta chains reported below all come from one sample, sequenced in a study of molecular identifiers for immune sequencing clone quantification. TCRdb itself ran the PCR reads through MiXCR, one entry per CDR3 protein. The sample has around 25,000 distinct CDR3 sequences, approximately 17% seen once. What was sequenced was naive CD8+ T cells from blood, with Jurkat cell RNA spiked in. Stated subset: FACS-sorted CD8+CD4-CCR7+CD45RA+ naive T cells. The receptors here all came from a human donor in good health. Some libraries in this study had Jurkat cell RNA spiked in.

This clonotype was found many times. A read error may account for a junction end that differs from germline. This chain connects TRBV7-9 to TRBJ2-7; no clear D gene. The CDR3 runs 13 residues. Germline values: CDR1 SEHNR, CDR2 FQNEAQ (reference sequence). The CDR3 nucleotides read TGTGCCAGCAGCAGCCCGGGTCTTATTGGCAGGCACTTC. It specifies CASSSPGLIGRHF.

In its sample, this clonotype was seen a few times. A single base separates this from a much larger clone, so it may be a read error. This chain connects TRBV12-3 or TRBV12-4 to TRBJ2-5; D unresolved. The CDR3 runs 12 residues. The CDR3 DNA follows: TGTGCCTGCAGGTGGATCTCGGGTGAATTTGAGTTC. It is translated as CACRWISGEFEF.

This clonotype was seen ten or more times. This chain connects TRBV9 to TRBJ2-3, with 13 bases identical to TRBD2. J gave up 2 bases and V 2 bases, and 8 bases lay outside the gene matches. The CDR3 contains 18 residues. Germline CDR1 and CDR2: SGDLS and YYNGEE. The CDR3 coding sequence is TGTGCCAGCAGCGTCATGACGGGACTAGCGGGAATCACAGATACGCAGTATTTT. Translating it yields CASSVMTGLAGITDTQYF.

This clonotype was seen at least ten times. The V and J genes are TRBV28 and TRBJ2-7; 7 bases are a match to TRBD1. Germline CDR1 reads MDHEN; CDR2 reads SYDVKM. After removal of 2 bases from V and 9 bases from J, the junction contained 7 bases not matched to a gene. The CDR3 contains 13 residues. The chain's CDR3 is CASSLGQAFGQYF. CDR3 DNA: TGTGCCAGCAGTTTAGGACAGGCGTTCGGGCAGTACTTC. The full variable domain, with the rest looked up from reference TRBV28 and TRBJ2-7, is DVKVTQSSRYLVKRTGEKVFLECVQDMDHENMFWYRQDPGLGLRLIYFSYDVKMKEKGDIPEGYSVSREKKERFSLILESASTNQTSMYLCASSLGQAFGQYFGPGTRLTVT.

The chain uses TRBV2 and TRBJ2-4; D is uncertain. CDR3 length: 10 residues. The V and J ends lost 6 bases and 5 bases respectively, with 2 bases between them. CDR1 and CDR2 (germline): SNHLY, FYNNEI. Written as DNA, the CDR3 is TGTGCCAGCAGGGAAAACATTCAGTACTTC. This gives the protein CASRENIQYF.

There are many counts of this clonotype. This chain joins TRBV20-1 and TRBJ1-1, with D tentatively TRBD1 (5 bases). V was trimmed by 1 base and J by 1 base, leaving 10 bases between them. Germline V gene lookup returns CDR1 DFQATT and CDR2 SNEGSKA (reference sequence). This CDR3 has 14 residues. CDR3 sequence reads: CSARVTETNTEAFF. The CDR3 coding sequence is TGCAGTGCTAGAGTGACAGAGACGAACACTGAAGCTTTCTTT.

This clonotype was detected ten times or more. The chain joins TRBV13 to TRBJ1-4, with TRBD1 as a possible D gene (5 bases). Per germline, CDR1 PRHDT and CDR2 FYEKMQ (reference sequence). V dropped 5 bases and J dropped 8 bases, with 15 bases sitting between them. CDR3 size: 14 residues. CDR3 coding DNA: TGTGCCAGCAGCCCAGGTGCAGGGATCGAAAAACTGTTTTTT. Amino acid sequence: CASSPGAGIEKLFF.

This clonotype was counted between two and nine times. Being one base from a much bigger clone, this may be a read error. The chain links TRBV28 to TRBJ1-2; maybe TRBD1 (5 bases). Looked up from germline, CDR1 is MDHEN and CDR2 is SYDVKM. Trimming shortened V by 5 bases and J by 4 bases, and 14 bases separated the two germline ends. The CDR3 has 14 residues. The CDR3 spells CASSIGTVIYGYTF. CDR3 in DNA: TGTGCCAGCAGTATAGGGACGGTTATCTATGGCTACACCTTC.

There are many counts of this clonotype. This chain links TRBV3-1 with TRBJ2-6; TRBD1 aligns across 7 bases. With V trimmed by 0 bases and J by 0 bases, 5 bases remained unmatched. CDR3 size: 18 residues. Germline CDR1 LGHDT, CDR2 YNNKEL (reference sequence). The CDR3 bases are TGTGCCAGCAGCCAAGAACTTAACAGGGGCTCTGGGGCCAACGTCCTGACTTTC. Its translation: CASSQELNRGSGANVLTF.

This clonotype was counted at least ten times. The V and J genes are TRBV12-3 or TRBV12-4 and TRBJ1-1; no reliable D call. Trimming removed 1 base at V and 4 bases at J, with 10 bases between. The CDR3 is 14 residues long. DNA for the CDR3: TGTGCCAGCAGTTTAGGGGTCGTGGGCACTGAAGCTTTCTTT. Encoded protein: CASSLGVVGTEAFF.

Many counts were recorded for this clonotype. At one end, the junction sequence differs from germline, possibly due to a read error. V and J are TRBV28 and TRBJ1-5, with TRBD1 matching 8 bases. The CDR3 contains 18 residues. Germline assignment: CDR1 MDHEN and CDR2 SYDVKM. CDR3 bases: TGTGCCAGCAGCTTATGGGGACAGGCATTAGGGAGCAATCAGCCCCAGCATTTT. This gives the protein CASSLWGQALGSNQPQHF.

Worth noting for this clonotype: A clone one base away is much larger, so this may be a read error. The V call is TRBV7-3, the J call TRBJ2-2; 7 bases align to TRBD1. J gave up 3 bases and V 5 bases, and 9 bases lay outside the gene matches. Germline V gene sequence: CDR1 SGHTA, CDR2 FQGTGA. This CDR3 has 16 residues. For the CDR3, the DNA is TGTGCCAGCAGCAAGGGGGCAGGGGCGTACACCGGGGAGCTGTTTTTT. Its protein product is CASSKGAGAYTGELFF.

In the case of this clonotype: A read error may be the cause here, since a much bigger clone is one base away. The chain links TRBV29-1 to TRBJ2-2; maybe TRBD2 (5 bases). The CDR3 consists of 11 residues. CDR1 is SQVTM, CDR2 ANQGSEA, per germline. CDR3 residues: CSVKWTGVLFF. The CDR3 coding sequence is TGCAGCGTTAAATGGACCGGGGTGCTGTTTTTT.

This clonotype has only a few counts. Just one base apart from a much larger clone, this may be a read error. The chain has TRBV7-9 and TRBJ2-1; D call uncertain. This CDR3 is built from 15 residues. Germline V CDR1 and CDR2: SEHNR, FQNEAQ (reference sequence). The CDR3: CASSTTIRLYNEQSF. The CDR3 coding sequence is TGTGCCAGCAGCACCACTATCCGACTTTACAATGAGCAGTCCTTC. Full variable domain (rest looked up from reference TRBV7-9 and TRBJ2-1): DTGVSQNPRHKITKRGQNVTFRCDPISEHNRLYWYRQTLGQGPEFLTYFQNEAQLEKSRLLSDRFSAERPKGSFSTLEIQRTEQGDSAMYLCASSTTIRLYNEQSFGPGTRLTVL.